This TCR beta chain came from a study of T cell repertoires in cytomegalovirus infection. Study-wide points: Of the TCR beta families, the public ones yielded a cumulative frequency that identified carriers of CMV plus the relevant HLA.

TCRdb analysed the reads with MiXCR anew, one entry per CDR3 protein. This sample has roughly 630,000 distinct CDR3 sequences; approximately 25% occur once, and the top ten carry roughly 8%. As for this clonotype: The antigen is unknown.

The source of this sequence is a human donor in good health (CMV status not recorded). Some clones in this sample may be carry-over from other donors' samples. Sequences were obtained from CD8+ T cells from PBMCs.

CDR3 sequence: CASSLAGAGGLETQYF. The CDR3 DNA reads TGTGCCAGCAGCTTAGCCGGAGCGGGGGGTTTAGAGACCCAGTACTTC. The V and J genes are TRBV7-9 and TRBJ2-5; 9 nucleotides agree with TRBD2. Germline-derived CDR1 and CDR2 are SEHNR and FQNEAQ (reference sequence). The length of the CDR3 is 16 residues. Trimming removed 0 bases from V and 4 bases from J; junction bases left unmatched: 6.